This passage covers 18 T cell receptor beta chains from one sample sequenced in a study of beta chain features in type 1 diabetes. General observations from the study: Among patients with Type 1 diabetes, TCRB CDR3s were moderately but significantly shorter in every one of the four CD4+ subsets.

All of the isolated RNA was reverse transcribed, so expressed TCRB transcripts were sequenced. The protocol was immunoSEQ multiplex PCR, while the TCRdb copy is restricted to in-frame clones and leaves out a portion. This table has a few hundred thousand clones, 8.5% to 10% appearing once. The antigens of these receptors remain unknown. The sample was central memory CD4+ T cells from blood. Every receptor here comes from a man under 40 with type 1 diabetes.

This clone was counted between two and nine times. The chain recombines TRBV7-2 with TRBJ1-5, with a weak D call TRBD1 (5 bases). With 1 base removed from V and 7 bases from J, the gap between germline ends came to 11 bases. This CDR3 comprises 14 residues. CDR1 and CDR2 from the germline V gene are SGHTA and FQGNSA. This CDR3 reads CASSLEGSRQPQHF. The CDR3 region has the DNA TGTGCCAGCAGCTTAGAGGGGTCGCGGCAGCCCCAGCATTTT.

In its sample, this clone was seen a few times. CDR3 sequence: CSAESPGEAFF. The CDR3 nucleotides read TGCAGCGCCGAGAGTCCAGGTGAAGCTTTCTTT. The chain carries TRBV29-1 and TRBJ1-1, with D uncertain. The germline V and J ends were trimmed by 7 bases and 7 bases, with 13 bases remaining between them. This CDR3 is built from 11 residues. Germline V lookup: CDR1 SQVTM, CDR2 ANQGSEA.

This clone showed up just a few times. The rearrangement joins TRBV7-2 to TRBJ1-1, with no clear D. Trimming took 5 bases from V and 2 from J, leaving 12 bases between them. Germline-derived CDR1 and CDR2 are SGHTA and FQGNSA. CDR3 length equals 14 residues. The CDR3 is CASSRGMTNTEAFF. CDR3 sequence (DNA): TGTGCCAGCAGCCGCGGGATGACCAACACTGAAGCTTTCTTT.

The chain combines TRBV5-1 with TRBJ1-1; weak D call: TRBD1 (5 bases). Trimming removed 0 bases at V and 4 bases at J, with 10 bases between. The CDR3 loop spans 14 amino acids. Germline CDR1 SGHRS, CDR2 YFSETQ. The CDR3 loop is CASSLERGSTEAFF. The CDR3 nucleotides are TGCGCCAGCAGCTTGGAAAGGGGTTCCACTGAAGCTTTCTTT.

This clone was detected a few times. The genes are TRBV27 and TRBJ2-3; TRBD1 matches 8 bases. CDR3 length: 16 amino acids. Germline CDR1 and CDR2: MNHEY and SMNVEV (reference sequence). V gave up 5 bases and J gave up 5 bases; unmatched junction bases: 12. CDR3 in DNA: TGTGCCAGCAGTGACTTGGGACAGGCTGGCGGAGATACGCAGTATTTT. Its protein product is CASSDLGQAGGDTQYF.

The chain recombines TRBV7-2 with TRBJ1-4; 7 nucleotides line up with TRBD1. Germline V gene sequence: CDR1 SGHTA, CDR2 FQGNSA. This CDR3 has 17 residues. The J segment lost 2 bases and the V segment lost 1 base, leaving 7 bases of the junction unmatched. This CDR3 reads CASSLGGGGRTNEKLFF. CDR3 DNA: TGTGCCAGCAGCTTAGGAGGGGGCGGGCGTACTAATGAAAAACTGTTTTTT.

This clone was observed a handful of times. The chain combines TRBV7-8 with TRBJ2-7; 12 positions agree with TRBD1. Germline V gene sequence: CDR1 SGHVS, CDR2 FQNEAQ. This CDR3 spans 17 amino acids. V lost 3 bases, J lost 7 bases, and 13 bases stayed unmatched. This chain's CDR3 is CASSLGTGGITLREQYF. The CDR3, as DNA: TGTGCCAGCAGCTTGGGGACAGGGGGCATTACGCTTCGGGAGCAGTACTTC.

This CDR3 is CASSRVAGVGRNEQFF. The CDR3 DNA reads TGTGCCAGCAGCCGAGTAGCGGGAGTGGGCAGGAATGAGCAGTTCTTC. This rearrangement joins TRBV11-2 to TRBJ2-7, with TRBD2 matching 9 bases. The J call is in doubt because the DNA end fits TRBJ2-1 better. CDR3 size: 16 residues. Per the germline V gene, CDR1 is SGHAT and CDR2 is FQNNGV.

The chain couples TRBV27 to TRBJ2-3; either TRBD1 or TRBD2 may fit D (6 bases each). Per germline, CDR1 MNHEY and CDR2 SMNVEV (reference sequence). V was cut by 6 bases and J by 3 bases, with 16 bases left in between. CDR3 length equals 15 residues. CDR3 in amino acids: CASRRGDRGTDTQYF. CDR3 in DNA: TGTGCCAGCAGGAGGGGGGACCGCGGAACAGATACGCAGTATTTT.

The V call is TRBV7-2, the J call TRBJ2-7, with 7 bases lining up with TRBD2. The CDR3 sequence is 16 residues long. The ends lost 5 bases at V and 3 bases at J; junction bases unmatched: 13. Per germline, CDR1 SGHTA and CDR2 FQGNSA. Here the CDR3 reads CASSQRARRENYEQYF. The CDR3 nucleotides read TGTGCCAGCAGCCAGCGGGCAAGGCGGGAGAACTACGAGCAGTACTTC. Using reference TRBV7-2 and TRBJ2-7 for the parts outside the CDR3, the full variable domain is GAGVSQSPSNKVTEKGKDVELRCDPISGHTALYWYRQSLGQGLEFLIYFQGNSAPDKSGLPSDRFSAERTGGSVSTLTIQRTQQEDSAVYLCASSQRARRENYEQYFGPGTRLTVT.

This rearrangement joins TRBV6-4 to TRBJ2-3; D gene unclear. Trimming stripped 1 base from V and 7 bases from J, with 6 bases between. The germline V gene has CDR1 MRHNA and CDR2 SNTAGT. The length of the CDR3 is 12 residues. Here the CDR3 DNA reads TGTGCCAGCAGTGACTACCTTAATACGCAGTATTTT. Translated: CASSDYLNTQYF.

This chain uses TRBV27 with TRBJ1-1, with 7 bases matching TRBD1. Germline CDR1 is MNHEY and CDR2 is SMNVEV (reference sequence). V shed 5 bases, J shed 1 base, and the junction held 10 bases outside the gene matches. There are 16 residues in the CDR3. DNA for the CDR3: TGTGCCAGCAGTGCTAAGCCGGGACAGAGGAACACTGAAGCTTTCTTT. This sequence encodes CASSAKPGQRNTEAFF.

Regarding this clone: Other DNA sequences in the sample encode the same CDR3. The V gene is TRBV29-1, the J gene TRBJ1-2; 12 bases are shared with TRBD1. The V and J ends lost 6 bases and 5 bases, in that order; junction bases with no gene match: 4. Germline values: CDR1 SQVTM, CDR2 ANQGSEA. CDR3 size: 13 residues. CDR3 sequence (DNA): TGCAGCGTAGGGACAGGGGGCCCGTATGGCTACACCTTC. The encoded protein is CSVGTGGPYGYTF.

The chain has TRBV28 and TRBJ2-3, with TRBD2 matching 8 bases. CDR3 length: 15 residues. Germline trimming cut 5 bases from V and 2 bases from J; bases unmatched to any gene: 6. Germline V lookup: CDR1 MDHEN, CDR2 SYDVKM. This CDR3 is CASSPNSGNTDTQYF. The CDR3 region has the DNA TGTGCCAGCAGTCCAAATAGCGGGAACACAGATACGCAGTATTTT.

This sequence joins TRBV5-1 and TRBJ2-5, with 9 bases identical to TRBD2. Germline V gene data show CDR1 as SGHRS and CDR2 as YFSETQ. This CDR3 comprises 15 residues. V lost 2 bases, J lost 5 bases, and 7 bases stayed unmatched. The CDR3 is CASSFGPSGTETQYF. The CDR3 DNA reads TGCGCCAGCAGCTTTGGGCCTAGCGGGACGGAGACCCAGTACTTC. Full variable domain (missing parts from reference TRBV5-1 and TRBJ2-5): KAGVTQTPRYLIKTRGQQVTLSCSPISGHRSVSWYQQTPGQGLQFLFEYFSETQRNKGNFPGRFSGRQFSNSRSEMNVSTLELGDSALYLCASSFGPSGTETQYFGPGTRLLVL.

Comment on this clone: At one of its ends the junction is not consistent with the germline gene, which may arise from a read error. The chain employs TRBV20-1 and TRBJ1-1; a weak D match, TRBD1 (5 bases). The CDR3 covers 11 residues. The germline CDR1 and CDR2 sequences are DFQATT and SNEGSKA (reference sequence). The CDR3 nucleotides are TGTTTTGGGACGGGTTATACTGAAGCTTTCTTT. As protein: CFGTGYTEAFF.

This clone was counted between two and nine times. The chain employs TRBV9 and TRBJ2-1; D not certain. V gave up 1 base and J gave up 6 bases, with 8 bases separating them. CDR1 and CDR2 (germline): SGDLS, YYNGEE. This CDR3 comprises 13 residues. The CDR3 coding sequence is TGTGCCAGCAGCGTATCGGCGTCCAATGAGCAGTTCTTC. Its translation is CASSVSASNEQFF.

V is TRBV27 and J is TRBJ1-2, with 8 bases that match TRBD1. This CDR3 has 17 amino acids. Germline V CDR1 and CDR2: MNHEY, SMNVEV (reference sequence). Trimming removed 2 bases from V and 2 bases from J; junction bases left unmatched: 10. CDR3 in DNA: TGTGCCAGCAGTTTACCAATCGGACAGGGTACCAACTATGGCTACACCTTC. It specifies CASSLPIGQGTNYGYTF.